This note documents a single T cell receptor beta chain sequence. This receptor's antigen is unknown. Per-nucleotide qualities are absent, and no much larger clonotype sits a single base away. The label giving this sample's time point can be read as: baseline before first vaccination. Per the publication, the treatment or condition label means: meningococcal conjugate vaccine given as trial control. Vaccinee samples were obtained from the UK trials COV001 and COV002, which included a single-blind randomized controlled phase 2/3 trial of AZD1222 (ChAdOx1 nCoV-19) in healthy adults. For TCRbeta chain sequencing, PBMC samples from trial participants were taken at day 0 and at day 28 after the second dose. The CDR3 regions of human TCRbeta chains were subjected to immunosequencing. In the original analysis: Repertoire TCRs were checked for matches against a reference library of SARS-CoV-2-specific TCRs that had been generated using the MIRA antigen-specificity platform. Breadth meant the fraction of unique TCRs that were SARS-CoV-2-associated, whereas depth meant the fraction of total T cells that were SARS-CoV-2-associated. Each spike-specific TCR was assigned to its reactive spike region and to a CD4 or CD8 class using the MIRA data. Log10-transformed breadth and depth values were compared by one-way ANOVA with Sidak's multiple comparisons tests. Not all clones reach the TCRdb copy of this immuneACCESS table, which keeps in-frame sequences only. Checked studies attribute under half of the gap to unresolved V genes and leave the rest unexplained. The D gene and trimming were derived from the DNA, and the V and J assignments and clone size from that table. This sample comprises around 160,000 clones, 75% to 90% of them detected only once. The ten largest clones represent roughly 4% of the sample.

The entry originates in a study of T cell responses to AZD1222 COVID-19 vaccine (dated by TCRdb to about 2021). Notes on the research overall: A total of about 240 trial participants underwent TCR sequencing, of whom about 210 received two doses of AZD1222 and roughly 25 received two doses of the MenACWY control vaccine. Trial participants were enrolled by age into 18-55, 56-69 and 70-plus year subgroups, with about 150, 27 and 61 TCR-sequenced participants respectively. What the work shows at the level of the full study, not this receptor alone: Participants were mostly white British, with more females than males. The authors suggested clonal diversity may have been underestimated. Because no samples from the day 14 peak response were available, repertoires could be characterized only after the peak T cell response. Conclusions about previously exposed vaccinees are limited because only 5 or 6 AZD1222 recipients were SARS-CoV-2 seropositive at baseline. Reportedly, close to half of the unique spike-specific TCRs recognized epitopes lying outside the regions that are mutated in the B.1.351 and B.1.1.7 variants. The 56-69-year group was small, and its depth increase did not reach significance, likely because of low power. After two AZD1222 doses, spike-specific TCR breadth and depth were significantly higher than at day 0 and than in MenACWY recipients. The vaccine-associated CD4 TCRs covered the entire spike protein, and the dominant responses fell in regions 160-218 and 743-854.

Clipping removes 1 base from V and 0 bases from J, with 5 as the unmatched junction base count. The CDR3 sequence holds 17 residues, the cysteine and phenylalanine included. The kept DNA is CDR3 alone, 51 bases in frame from the first base. The germline V gene supplies CDR1 SGHRS and CDR2 YFSETQ. The sample here was peripheral blood, taken on day 0 of MenACWY control vaccination. The rearrangement joined TRBV5-1 to TRBJ1-4; TRBD1 matches 8 bases in the middle. The receptor's source is an adult in good health. The DNA reads TGCGCCAGCAGCTTGTCCCCACAGGGGGCAACTAATGAAAAACTGTTTTTT. Translated, this gives CASSLSPQGATNEKLFF.